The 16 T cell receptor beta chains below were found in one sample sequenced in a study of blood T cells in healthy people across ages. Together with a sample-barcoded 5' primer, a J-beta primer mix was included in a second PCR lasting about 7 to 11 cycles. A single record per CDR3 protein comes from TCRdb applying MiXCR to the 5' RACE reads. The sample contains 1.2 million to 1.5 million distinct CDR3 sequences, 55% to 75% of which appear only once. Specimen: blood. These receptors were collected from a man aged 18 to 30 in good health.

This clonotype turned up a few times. The CDR3 sequence is CASSSLGGGFIEEQYF. Here the CDR3 DNA reads TGTGCCAGCAGCTCCCTAGGCGGGGGCTTCATAGAGGAGCAGTACTTC. The chain recombines TRBV7-2 with TRBJ2-5, with D possibly being TRBD2 (7 bases). V was pared by 4 bases and J by 11 bases, with 26 bases between. There are 16 residues in the CDR3. Per germline, CDR1 SGHTA and CDR2 FQGNSA. Combining the CDR3 with reference TRBV7-2 and TRBJ2-5 gives the whole variable domain GAGVSQSPSNKVTEKGKDVELRCDPISGHTALYWYRQSLGQGLEFLIYFQGNSAPDKSGLPSDRFSAERTGGSVSTLTIQRTQQEDSAVYLCASSSLGGGFIEEQYFGPGTRLLVL.

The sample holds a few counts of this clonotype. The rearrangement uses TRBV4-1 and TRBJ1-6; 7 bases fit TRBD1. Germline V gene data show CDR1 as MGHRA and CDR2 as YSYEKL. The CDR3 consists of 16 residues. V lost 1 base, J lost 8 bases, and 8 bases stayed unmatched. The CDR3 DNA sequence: TGCGCCAGCAGCCAAGCAAATAGGGGGCGCGATTCACCCCTCCACTTT. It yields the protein CASSQANRGRDSPLHF.

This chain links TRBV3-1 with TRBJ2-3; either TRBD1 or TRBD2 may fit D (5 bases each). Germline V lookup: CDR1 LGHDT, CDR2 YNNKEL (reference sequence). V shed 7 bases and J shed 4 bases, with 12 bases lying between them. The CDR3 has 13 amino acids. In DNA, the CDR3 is TGTGCCAGCACCGTGGGGACGGCAGATACGCAGTATTTT. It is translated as CASTVGTADTQYF.

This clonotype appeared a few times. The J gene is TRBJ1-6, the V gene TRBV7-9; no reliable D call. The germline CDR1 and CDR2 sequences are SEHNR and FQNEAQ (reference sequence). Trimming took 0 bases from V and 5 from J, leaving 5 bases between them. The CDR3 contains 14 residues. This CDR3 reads CASSLADNNSPLHF. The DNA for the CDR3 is TGTGCCAGCAGCTTAGCCGATAATAATTCACCCCTCCACTTT.

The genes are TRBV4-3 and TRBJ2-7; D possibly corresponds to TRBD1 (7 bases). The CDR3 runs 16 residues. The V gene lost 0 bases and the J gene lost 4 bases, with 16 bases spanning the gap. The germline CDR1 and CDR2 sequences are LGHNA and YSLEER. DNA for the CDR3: TGCGCCAGCAGCCAAGATAGGTCAGGGGGGAGGTACGAGCAGTACTTC. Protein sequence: CASSQDRSGGRYEQYF.

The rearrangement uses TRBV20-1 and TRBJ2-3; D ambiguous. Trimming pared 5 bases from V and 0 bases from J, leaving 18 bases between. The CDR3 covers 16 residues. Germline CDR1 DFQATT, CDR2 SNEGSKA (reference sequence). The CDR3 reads CSAGPILAESTDTQYF. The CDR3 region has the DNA TGCAGTGCTGGCCCAATCTTGGCGGAGAGCACAGATACGCAGTATTTT.

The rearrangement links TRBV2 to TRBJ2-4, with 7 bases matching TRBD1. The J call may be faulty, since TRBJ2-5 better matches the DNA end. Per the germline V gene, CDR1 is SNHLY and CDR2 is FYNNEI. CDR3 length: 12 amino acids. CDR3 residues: CASRGQTGTQYF. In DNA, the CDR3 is TGTGCCAGCAGGGGACAGACGGGGACCCAGTACTTC.

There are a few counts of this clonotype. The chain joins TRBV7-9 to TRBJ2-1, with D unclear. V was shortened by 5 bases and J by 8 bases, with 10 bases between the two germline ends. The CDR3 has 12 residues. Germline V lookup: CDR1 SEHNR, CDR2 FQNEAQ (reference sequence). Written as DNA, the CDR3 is TGTGCCAGCAGCACCCGTGGGGATGAGCAGTTCTTC. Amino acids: CASSTRGDEQFF.

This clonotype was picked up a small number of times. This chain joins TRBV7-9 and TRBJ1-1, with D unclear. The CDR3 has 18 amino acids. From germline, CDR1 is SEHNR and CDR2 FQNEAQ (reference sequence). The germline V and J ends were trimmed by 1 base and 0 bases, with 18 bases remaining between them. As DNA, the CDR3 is TGTGCCAGCAGCTTAGGCGGTTATCCGGAGGGAATGAACACTGAAGCTTTCTTT. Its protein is CASSLGGYPEGMNTEAFF. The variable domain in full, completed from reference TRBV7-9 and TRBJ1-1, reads DTGVSQNPRHKITKRGQNVTFRCDPISEHNRLYWYRQTLGQGPEFLTYFQNEAQLEKSRLLSDRFSAERPKGSFSTLEIQRTEQGDSAMYLCASSLGGYPEGMNTEAFFGQGTRLTVV.

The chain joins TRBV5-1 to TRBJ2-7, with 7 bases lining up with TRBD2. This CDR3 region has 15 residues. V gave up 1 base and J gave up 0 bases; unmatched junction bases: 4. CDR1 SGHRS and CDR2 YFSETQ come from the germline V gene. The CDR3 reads CASSLIPGGSYEQYF. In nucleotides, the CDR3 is TGCGCCAGCAGCTTGATCCCGGGGGGCTCCTACGAGCAGTACTTC.

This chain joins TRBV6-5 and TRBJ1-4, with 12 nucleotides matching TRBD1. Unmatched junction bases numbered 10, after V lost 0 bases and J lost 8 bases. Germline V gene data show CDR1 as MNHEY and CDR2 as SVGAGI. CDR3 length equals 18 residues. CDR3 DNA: TGTGCCAGCAGTTACTCGGGGACAGGGGGCCTCTCAGAAGAAAAACTGTTTTTT. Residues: CASSYSGTGGLSEEKLFF.

DNA for the CDR3: TGTGCCAGCAGCCAACAGGGGGCGAGAGACTATGGCTACACCTTC. Encoded protein: CASSQQGARDYGYTF. The chain uses TRBV3-1 and TRBJ1-2; 8 nucleotides line up with TRBD1. Germline CDR1 reads LGHDT; CDR2 reads YNNKEL (reference sequence). The V and J ends lost 2 bases and 3 bases, in that order; junction bases with no gene match: 5. The CDR3 totals 15 residues.

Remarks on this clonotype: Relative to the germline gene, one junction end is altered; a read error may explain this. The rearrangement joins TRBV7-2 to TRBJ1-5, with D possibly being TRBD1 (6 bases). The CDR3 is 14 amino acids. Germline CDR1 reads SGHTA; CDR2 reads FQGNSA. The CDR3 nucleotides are TGTGCCAGCAGCTTAGTAGCCGATGGACAGCCTCAGCATTTT. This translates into CASSLVADGQPQHF.

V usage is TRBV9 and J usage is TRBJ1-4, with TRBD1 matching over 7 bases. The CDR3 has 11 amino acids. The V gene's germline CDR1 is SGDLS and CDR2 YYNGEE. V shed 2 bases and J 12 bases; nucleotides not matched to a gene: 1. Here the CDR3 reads CASSVGTELFF. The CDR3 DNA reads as TGTGCCAGCAGCGTTGGGACAGAACTGTTTTTT.

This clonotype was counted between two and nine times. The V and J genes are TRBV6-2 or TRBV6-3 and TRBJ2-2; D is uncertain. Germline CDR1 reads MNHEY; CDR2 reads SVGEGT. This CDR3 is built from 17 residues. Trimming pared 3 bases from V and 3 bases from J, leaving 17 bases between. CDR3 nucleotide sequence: TGTGCCAGCAGTTATTACGACCAGGCGCTTTACACCGGGGAGCTGTTTTTT. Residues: CASSYYDQALYTGELFF.

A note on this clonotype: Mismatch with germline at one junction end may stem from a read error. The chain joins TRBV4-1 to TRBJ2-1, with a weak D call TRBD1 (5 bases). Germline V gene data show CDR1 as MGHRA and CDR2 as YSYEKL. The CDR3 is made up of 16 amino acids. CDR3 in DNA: TGCGCCAGCAGCCAAGAGGGGCTACCCTCCTACAATGAGCAGTTGTTC. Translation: CASSQEGLPSYNEQLF.